This entry describes one TCR beta chain. The antigen is undetermined. This CDR3 region has 16 residues. V gave up 5 bases and J gave up 7 bases; unmatched junction bases: 16. Germline V lookup: CDR1 SEHNR, CDR2 FQNEAQ (reference sequence). Sequencing was performed with immunoSEQ multiplex PCR; in TCRdb, only in-frame clones are kept and a portion is missing. Altogether fewer than 55,000 clones are present, 65% to 90% being singletons, with the ten largest covering over 40%. This sample was included in a study of Ad26.COV2.S vaccination and SARS-CoV-2 variants. The study's findings and limits: Using TCR breadth and depth analyses may have led to underestimated total T cell responses. People who got the vaccine had more spike-specific TCR breadth than people who got placebo. Post-vaccination breadth of spike-specific CD8+ and CD4+ T cell responses was reportedly substantial. Vaccinated and placebo-treated recipients had similar non-spike TCR breadth.

The sample consisted of peripheral blood, taken after recovery from COVID-19. This rearrangement joins TRBV7-9 to TRBJ2-5; 7 bases agree with TRBD2. The receptor's source is a human donor who had recovered from COVID-19. The CDR3 DNA is TGTGCCAGCAGCCCCCTGGGGGGGATCGGGAGGTGGACCCAGTACTTC. This sequence encodes CASSPLGGIGRWTQYF.